Listed below are T cell receptor beta chains from one sample, sequenced in a study of fetal regulatory T cell absence and autoimmunity. Clones were sequenced by immunoSEQ multiplex PCR, and TCRdb holds only the in-frame ones, with some missing. The table includes approximately 49,000 clones, approximately 80% detected once. Sequenced material: cord blood. The receptors shown here come from a newborn boy with IPEX syndrome. CDR3s include the opening cysteine and the closing phenylalanine or tryptophan. The D gene is left open where the match is weak. Not all rows give a size; the values are once, few, many and, for expanded clones, a class.

v_gene,j_gene,d_gene,abundance,CDR3aa,CDR3nt
TRBV29-1,TRBJ2-3,-,once,CSVARESTDTQYF,TGCAGCGTTGCCAGGGAGAGCACAGATACGCAGTATTTT
TRBV13,TRBJ2-2,TRBD1,-,CASSWETGPTGELFF,TGTGCCAGCAGCTGGGAGACAGGGCCCACCGGGGAGCTGTTTTTT
TRBV9,TRBJ2-5,TRBD2,-,CASSVRRGYQEETQYF,TGTGCCAGCAGCGTGAGGCGGGGGTATCAGGAAGAGACCCAGTACTTC
TRBV6-5,TRBJ1-2,-,-,CASSYTPNYGYTF,TGTGCCAGCAGTTACACGCCGAACTATGGCTACACCTTC
TRBV2,TRBJ1-4,-,-,CASARGEKLFF,TGTGCCAGCGCTCGGGGTGAAAAACTGTTTTTT
TRBV4-1,TRBJ2-7,TRBD2,-,CASSQARTSGNYEQYF,TGCGCCAGCAGCCAAGCCCGGACTAGCGGGAACTACGAGCAGTACTTC
TRBV5-1,TRBJ2-2,TRBD1,-,CASSLGQGANTGELFF,TGCGCCAGCAGCTTGGGACAGGGGGCGAACACCGGGGAGCTGTTTTTT
TRBV10-3,TRBJ2-3,-,-,CAISEEVEGSSTDTQYF,TGTGCCATCAGTGAGGAGGTGGAGGGGTCTAGCACAGATACGCAGTATTTT
TRBV5-1,TRBJ2-7,TRBD1,-,CASSFGTGGYEQYF,TGCGCCAGCAGCTTCGGGACAGGGGGCTACGAGCAGTACTTC
TRBV11-3,TRBJ1-2,-,-,CASSLRAGYGYTF,TGTGCCAGCAGCTTAAGGGCAGGCTATGGCTACACCTTC
TRBV11-3,TRBJ2-3,-,-,CASSLGWRGTDTQYF,TGTGCCAGCAGCTTAGGTTGGAGGGGCACAGATACGCAGTATTTT